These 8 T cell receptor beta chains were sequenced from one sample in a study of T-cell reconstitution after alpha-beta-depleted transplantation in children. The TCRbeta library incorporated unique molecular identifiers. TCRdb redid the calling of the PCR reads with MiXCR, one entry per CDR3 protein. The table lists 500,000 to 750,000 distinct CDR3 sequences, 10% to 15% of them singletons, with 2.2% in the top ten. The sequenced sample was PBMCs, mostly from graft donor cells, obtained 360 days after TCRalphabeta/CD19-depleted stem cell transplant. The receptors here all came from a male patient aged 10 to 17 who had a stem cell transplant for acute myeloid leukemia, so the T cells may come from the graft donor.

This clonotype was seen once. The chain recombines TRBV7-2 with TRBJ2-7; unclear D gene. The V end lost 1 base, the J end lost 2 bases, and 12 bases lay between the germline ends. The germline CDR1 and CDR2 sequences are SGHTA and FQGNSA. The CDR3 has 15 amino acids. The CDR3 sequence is CASSLVATDPYEQYF. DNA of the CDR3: TGTGCCAGCAGCTTAGTTGCGACCGACCCCTACGAGCAGTACTTC.

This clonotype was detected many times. The CDR3 bases are TGCAGCGTAATCGGGCCAGGCTCCTACAATGAGCAGTTCTTC. Its translation: CSVIGPGSYNEQFF. V usage is TRBV29-1 and J usage is TRBJ2-1, with D unclear. Germline lookup yields CDR1 SQVTM and CDR2 ANQGSEA. CDR3 length equals 14 residues. V lost 6 bases to trimming and J lost 0 bases, with 12 bases between them.

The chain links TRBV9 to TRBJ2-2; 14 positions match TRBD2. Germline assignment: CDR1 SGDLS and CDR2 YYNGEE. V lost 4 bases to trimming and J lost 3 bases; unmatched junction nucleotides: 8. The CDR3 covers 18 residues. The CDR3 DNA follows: TGTGCCAGCAGCACACCGACTAGCGGGAGGGCCCACACCGGGGAGCTGTTTTTT. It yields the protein CASSTPTSGRAHTGELFF.

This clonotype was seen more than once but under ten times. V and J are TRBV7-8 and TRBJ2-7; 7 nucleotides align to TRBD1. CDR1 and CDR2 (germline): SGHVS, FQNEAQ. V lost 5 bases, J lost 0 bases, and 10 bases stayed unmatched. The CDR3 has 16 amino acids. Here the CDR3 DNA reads TGTGCCAGCAGCCGCCAGGGACAGAGAAGCTCCTACGAGCAGTACGTC. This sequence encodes CASSRQGQRSSYEQYV.

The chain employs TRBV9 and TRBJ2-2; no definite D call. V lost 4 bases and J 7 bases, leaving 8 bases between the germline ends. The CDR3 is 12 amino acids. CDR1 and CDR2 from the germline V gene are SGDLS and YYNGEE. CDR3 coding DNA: TGTGCCAGCAGCAGGACGGACGGGGAGCTGTTTTTT. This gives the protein CASSRTDGELFF.

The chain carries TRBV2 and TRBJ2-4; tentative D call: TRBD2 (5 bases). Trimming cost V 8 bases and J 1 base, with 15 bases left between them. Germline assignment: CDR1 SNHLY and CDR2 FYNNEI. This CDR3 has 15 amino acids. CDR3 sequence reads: CASRPEVSAKNIQYF. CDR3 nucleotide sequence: TGTGCCAGCCGCCCGGAGGTCTCCGCCAAAAACATTCAGTACTTC. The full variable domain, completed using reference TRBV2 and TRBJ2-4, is EPEVTQTPSHQVTQMGQEVILRCVPISNHLYFYWYRQILGQKVEFLVSFYNNEISEKSEIFDDQFSVERPDGSNFTLKIRSTKLEDSAMYFCASRPEVSAKNIQYFGAGTRLSVL.

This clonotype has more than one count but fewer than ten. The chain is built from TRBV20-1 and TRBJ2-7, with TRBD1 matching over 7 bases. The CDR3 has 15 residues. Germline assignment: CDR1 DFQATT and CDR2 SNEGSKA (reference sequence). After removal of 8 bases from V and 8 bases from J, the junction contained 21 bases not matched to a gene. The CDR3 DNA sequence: TGCAGTATCGCCTCACGACAGGGATTCCTGGGTAAGCAGTACTTC. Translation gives CSIASRQGFLGKQYF.

CDR3 sequence: CASSYSIRRMNTEAFF. DNA of the CDR3: TGTGCCAGCAGTTACTCTATCCGTCGGATGAACACTGAAGCTTTCTTT. V usage is TRBV6-2 or TRBV6-3 and J usage is TRBJ1-1; D uncertain. The CDR3 loop spans 16 amino acids. Germline-derived CDR1 and CDR2 are MNHEY and SVGEGT. Trimming took 0 bases from V and 0 from J, leaving 11 bases between them.